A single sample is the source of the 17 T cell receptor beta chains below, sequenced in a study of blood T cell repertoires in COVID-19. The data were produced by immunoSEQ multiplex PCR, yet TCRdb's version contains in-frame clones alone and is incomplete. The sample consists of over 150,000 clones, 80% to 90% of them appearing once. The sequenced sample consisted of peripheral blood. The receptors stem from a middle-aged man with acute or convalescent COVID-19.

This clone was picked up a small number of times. The CDR3 DNA sequence: TGTGCCAGCAGCCCGTTGGTAGACTACGAGCAGTACTTC. This encodes CASSPLVDYEQYF. The gene calls are TRBV11-1 and TRBJ2-7; D is uncertain. CDR1 and CDR2 from the germline V gene are SGHAT and FQDESV (reference sequence). The CDR3 is made up of 13 amino acids. V was shortened by 5 bases and J by 3 bases, with 11 bases between the two germline ends.

CDR3 region: CASSPRGGDTGELFF. The CDR3 DNA follows: TGCGCCAGCAGCCCTAGGGGGGGAGATACCGGGGAGCTGTTTTTT. This sequence joins TRBV5-1 and TRBJ2-2, with TRBD2 as a possible D gene (7 bases). The CDR3 sequence is 15 residues long. Germline CDR1 is SGHRS and CDR2 is YFSETQ. Trimming removed 4 bases from V and 5 bases from J, with 15 bases in between.

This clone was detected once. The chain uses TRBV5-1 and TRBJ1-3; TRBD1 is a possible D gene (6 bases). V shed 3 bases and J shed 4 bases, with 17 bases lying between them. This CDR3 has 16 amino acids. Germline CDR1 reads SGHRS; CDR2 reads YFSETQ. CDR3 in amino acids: CASSSQLTGGGNTIYF. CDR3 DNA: TGCGCCAGCAGCTCTCAATTGACAGGAGGAGGAAACACCATATATTTT.

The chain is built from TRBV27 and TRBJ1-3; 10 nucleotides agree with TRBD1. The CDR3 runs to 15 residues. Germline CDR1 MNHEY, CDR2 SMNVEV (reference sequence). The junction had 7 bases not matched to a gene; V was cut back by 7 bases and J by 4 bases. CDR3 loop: CASMTGGYIGNTIYF. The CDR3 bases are TGTGCCAGCATGACAGGGGGCTACATCGGAAACACCATATATTTT.

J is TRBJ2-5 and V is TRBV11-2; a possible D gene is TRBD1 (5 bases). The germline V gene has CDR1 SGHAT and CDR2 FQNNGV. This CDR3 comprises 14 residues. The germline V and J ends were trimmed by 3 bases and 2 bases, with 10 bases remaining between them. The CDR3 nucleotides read TGTGCCAGCAGCTTCAACAGGAGACAAGAGACCCAGTACTTC. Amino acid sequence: CASSFNRRQETQYF.

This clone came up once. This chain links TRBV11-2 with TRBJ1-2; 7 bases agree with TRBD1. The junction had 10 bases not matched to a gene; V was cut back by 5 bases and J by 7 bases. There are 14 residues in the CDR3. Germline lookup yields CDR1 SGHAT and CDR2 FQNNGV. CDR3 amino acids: CASSLTDRSLGYTF. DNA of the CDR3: TGTGCCAGCAGCCTCACGGACAGGTCTCTTGGCTACACCTTC. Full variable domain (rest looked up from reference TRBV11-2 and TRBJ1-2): EAGVAQSPRYKIIEKRQSVAFWCNPISGHATLYWYQQILGQGPKLLIQFQNNGVVDDSQLPKDRFSAERLKGVDSTLKIQPAKLEDSAVYLCASSLTDRSLGYTFGSGTRLTVV.

The CDR3 nucleotides read TGCGCCAGCAGCCAAGATACGGCCCGGCGGTATGAAAAACTGTTTTTT. It codes for CASSQDTARRYEKLFF. The chain carries TRBV4-1 and TRBJ1-4, with D uncertain. Trimming left V 0 bases short and J 6 bases short, with 14 bases between. The CDR3 consists of 16 residues. Per the germline V gene, CDR1 is MGHRA and CDR2 is YSYEKL.

The CDR3 DNA reads TGTGCCACCAGTGACCCGGGGACTAACTATGGCTACACCTTC. Translation: CATSDPGTNYGYTF. This chain connects TRBV24-1 to TRBJ1-2; D gene uncertain. Germline-derived CDR1 and CDR2 are KGHDR and SFDVKD. The length of the CDR3 is 14 residues. Between the trimmed V and J ends, which lost 4 bases and 0 bases, there was a span of 8 bases.

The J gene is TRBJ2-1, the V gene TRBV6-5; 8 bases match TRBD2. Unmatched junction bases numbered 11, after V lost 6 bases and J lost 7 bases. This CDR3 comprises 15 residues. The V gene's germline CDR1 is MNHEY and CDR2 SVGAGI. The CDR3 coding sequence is TGTGCCAGCAGGACCATTGGGACTAGTAAGAATGAGCAGTTCTTC. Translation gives CASRTIGTSKNEQFF.

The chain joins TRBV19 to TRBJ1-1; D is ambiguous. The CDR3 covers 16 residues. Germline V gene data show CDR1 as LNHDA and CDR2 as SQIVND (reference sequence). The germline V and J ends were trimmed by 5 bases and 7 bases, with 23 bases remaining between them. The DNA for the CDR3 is TGTGCCAGTAGTCGGGGTAATCTGGGCCTGGAGGGTGAAGCTTTCTTT. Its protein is CASSRGNLGLEGEAFF.

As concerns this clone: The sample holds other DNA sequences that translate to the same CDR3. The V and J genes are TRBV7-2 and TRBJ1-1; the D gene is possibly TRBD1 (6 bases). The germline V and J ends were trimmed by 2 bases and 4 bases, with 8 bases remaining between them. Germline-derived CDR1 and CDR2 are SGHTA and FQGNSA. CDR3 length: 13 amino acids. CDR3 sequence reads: CASSLKGGTEAFF. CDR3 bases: TGTGCCAGCAGCTTAAAAGGGGGCACTGAAGCTTTCTTT.

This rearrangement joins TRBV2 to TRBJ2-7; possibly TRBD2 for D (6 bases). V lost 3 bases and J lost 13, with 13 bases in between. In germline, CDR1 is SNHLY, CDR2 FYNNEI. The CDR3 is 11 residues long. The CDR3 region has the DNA TGTGCCAGCAGTGACGTATGGAGGGACTACTTC. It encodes CASSDVWRDYF.

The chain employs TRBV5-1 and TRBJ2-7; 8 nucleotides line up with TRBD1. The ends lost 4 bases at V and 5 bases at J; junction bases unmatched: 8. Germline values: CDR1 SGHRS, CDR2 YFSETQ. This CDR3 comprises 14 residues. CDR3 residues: CASSRDGQGDEQYF. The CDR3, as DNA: TGCGCCAGCAGCCGGGATGGACAGGGCGACGAGCAGTACTTC.

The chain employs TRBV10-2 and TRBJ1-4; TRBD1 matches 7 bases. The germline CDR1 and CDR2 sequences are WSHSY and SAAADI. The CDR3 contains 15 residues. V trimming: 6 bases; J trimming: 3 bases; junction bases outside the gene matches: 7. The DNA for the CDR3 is TGCGCCAGCAGCGTTACAGGGGCTGCTAATGAAAAACTGTTTTTT. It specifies CASSVTGAANEKLFF.

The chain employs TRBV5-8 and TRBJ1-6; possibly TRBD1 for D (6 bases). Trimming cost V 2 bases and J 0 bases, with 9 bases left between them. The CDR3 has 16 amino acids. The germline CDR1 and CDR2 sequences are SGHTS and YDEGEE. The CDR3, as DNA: TGTGCCAGCAGCTTTACAGGGAGCTCCTATAATTCACCCCTCCACTTT. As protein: CASSFTGSSYNSPLHF. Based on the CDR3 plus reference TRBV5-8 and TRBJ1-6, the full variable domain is EAGVTQSPTHLIKTRGQQATLRCSPISGHTSVYWYQQALGLGLQFLLWYDEGEERNRGNFPPRFSGRQFPNYSSELNVNALELEDSALYLCASSFTGSSYNSPLHFGNGTRLTVT.

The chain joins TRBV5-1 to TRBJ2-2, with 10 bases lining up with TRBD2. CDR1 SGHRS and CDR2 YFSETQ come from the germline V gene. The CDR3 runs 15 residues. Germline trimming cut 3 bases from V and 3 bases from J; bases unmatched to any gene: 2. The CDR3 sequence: CASSSSGGDTGELFF. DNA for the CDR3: TGCGCCAGCAGCTCCAGCGGGGGGGACACCGGGGAGCTGTTTTTT.

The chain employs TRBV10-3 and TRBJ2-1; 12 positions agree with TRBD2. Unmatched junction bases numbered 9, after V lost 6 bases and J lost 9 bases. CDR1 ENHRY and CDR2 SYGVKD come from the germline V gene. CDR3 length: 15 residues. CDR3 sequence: CAIRPGTSGFFEQFF. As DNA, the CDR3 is TGTGCCATCAGGCCCGGGACTAGCGGGTTTTTTGAGCAGTTCTTC.